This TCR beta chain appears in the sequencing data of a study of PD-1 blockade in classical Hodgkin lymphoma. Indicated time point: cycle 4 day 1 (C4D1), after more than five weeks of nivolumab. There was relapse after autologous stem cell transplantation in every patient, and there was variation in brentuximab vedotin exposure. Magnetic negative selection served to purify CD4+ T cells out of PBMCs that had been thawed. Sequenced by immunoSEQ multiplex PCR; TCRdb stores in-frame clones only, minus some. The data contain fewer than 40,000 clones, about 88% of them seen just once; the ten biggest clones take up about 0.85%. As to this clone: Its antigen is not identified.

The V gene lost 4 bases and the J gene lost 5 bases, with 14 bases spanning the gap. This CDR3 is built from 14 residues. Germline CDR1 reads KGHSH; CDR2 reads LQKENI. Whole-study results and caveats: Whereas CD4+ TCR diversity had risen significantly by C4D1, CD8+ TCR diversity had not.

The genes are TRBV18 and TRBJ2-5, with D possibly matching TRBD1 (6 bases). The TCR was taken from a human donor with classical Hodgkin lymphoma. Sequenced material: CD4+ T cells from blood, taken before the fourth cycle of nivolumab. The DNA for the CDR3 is TGTGCCAGCTCACGAACAGGGTGGCGGGAGACCCAGTACTTC. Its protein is CASSRTGWRETQYF.